The sequence of this T cell receptor beta chain was determined in a study of blood T cell repertoires in COVID-19. Using immunoSEQ multiplex PCR, the repertoire was profiled, and TCRdb retains in-frame clones only, with some absent. The repertoire consists of more than 250,000 clones, with nearly 90% occurring once and the leading ten covering around 1.7%. This clone was counted a few times. This sequence originates from a woman aged 18-35 years with acute COVID-19. Sequencing input: PBMCs or T cells enriched from blood (not recorded which).

The CDR3 reads CASSKDRRNTEAFF. DNA of the CDR3: TGTGCCAGCAGTAAGGACAGGCGGAACACTGAAGCTTTCTTT. This rearrangement joins TRBV6-5 to TRBJ1-1, with 7 bases lining up with TRBD1. The J segment lost 1 base and the V segment lost 5 bases, leaving 4 bases of the junction unmatched. Germline CDR1 is MNHEY and CDR2 is SVGAGI. This CDR3 region has 14 residues.